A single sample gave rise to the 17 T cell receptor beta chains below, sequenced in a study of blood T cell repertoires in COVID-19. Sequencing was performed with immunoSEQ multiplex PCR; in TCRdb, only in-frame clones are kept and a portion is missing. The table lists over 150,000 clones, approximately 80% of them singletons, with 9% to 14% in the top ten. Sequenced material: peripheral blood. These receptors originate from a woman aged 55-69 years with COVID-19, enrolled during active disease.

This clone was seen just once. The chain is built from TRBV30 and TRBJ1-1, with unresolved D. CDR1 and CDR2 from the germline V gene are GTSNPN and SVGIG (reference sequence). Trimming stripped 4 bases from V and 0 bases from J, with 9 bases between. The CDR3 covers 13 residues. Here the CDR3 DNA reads TGTGCCTGGAACGCCGACATGAACACTGAAGCTTTCTTT. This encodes CAWNADMNTEAFF. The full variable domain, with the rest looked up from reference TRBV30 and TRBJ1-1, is SQTIHQWPATLVQPVGSPLSLECTVEGTSNPNLYWYRQAAGRGLQLLFYSVGIGQISSEVPQNLSASRPQDRQFILSSKKLLLSDSGFYLCAWNADMNTEAFFGQGTRLTVV.

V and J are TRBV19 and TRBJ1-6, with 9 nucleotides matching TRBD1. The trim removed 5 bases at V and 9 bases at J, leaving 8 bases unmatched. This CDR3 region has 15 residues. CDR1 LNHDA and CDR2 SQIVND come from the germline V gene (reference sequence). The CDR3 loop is CASSAGQGSRSPLHF. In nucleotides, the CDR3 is TGTGCCAGTAGTGCGGGACAGGGAAGTCGTTCACCCCTCCACTTT.

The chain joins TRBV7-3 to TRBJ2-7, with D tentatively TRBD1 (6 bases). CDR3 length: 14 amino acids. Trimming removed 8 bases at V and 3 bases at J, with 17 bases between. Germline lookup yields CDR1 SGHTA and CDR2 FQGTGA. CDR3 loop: CASGMGGRGYEQYF. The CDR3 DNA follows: TGTGCCAGCGGGATGGGCGGCAGGGGCTACGAGCAGTACTTC. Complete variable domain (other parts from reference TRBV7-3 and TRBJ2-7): GAGVSQTPSNKVTEKGKYVELRCDPISGHTALYWYRQSLGQGPEFLIYFQGTGAADDSGLPNDRFFAVRPEGSVSTLKIQRTERGDSAVYLCASGMGGRGYEQYFGPGTRLTVT.

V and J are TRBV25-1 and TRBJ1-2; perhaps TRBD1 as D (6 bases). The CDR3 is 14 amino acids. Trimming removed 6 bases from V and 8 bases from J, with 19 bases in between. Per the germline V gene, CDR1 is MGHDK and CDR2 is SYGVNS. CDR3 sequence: CASRSKGVTVGYTF. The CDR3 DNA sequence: TGTGCCAGCAGGTCTAAGGGGGTGACGGTGGGCTACACCTTC.

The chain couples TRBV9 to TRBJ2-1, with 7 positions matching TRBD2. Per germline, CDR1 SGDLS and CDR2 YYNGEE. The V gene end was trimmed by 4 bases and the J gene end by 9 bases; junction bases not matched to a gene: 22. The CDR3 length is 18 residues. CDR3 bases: TGTGCCAGCAGCCCCCAGTCCCGGGGCGGGGGAGTAACAGGTGAGCAGTTCTTC. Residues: CASSPQSRGGGVTGEQFF.

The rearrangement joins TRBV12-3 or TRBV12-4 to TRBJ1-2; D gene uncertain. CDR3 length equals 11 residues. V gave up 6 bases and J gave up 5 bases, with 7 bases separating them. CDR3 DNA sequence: TGTGCCAGCAGCCGAGGGTATGGCTACACCTTC. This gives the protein CASSRGYGYTF.

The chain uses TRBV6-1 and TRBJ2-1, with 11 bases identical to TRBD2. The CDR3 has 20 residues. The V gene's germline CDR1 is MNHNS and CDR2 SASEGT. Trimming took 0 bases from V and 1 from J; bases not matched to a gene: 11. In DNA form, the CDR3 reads TGTGCCAGCAGTGAAGCTGGAAGGTCTAGCGGGAGGACATCCTACAATGAGCAGTTCTTC. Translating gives CASSEAGRSSGRTSYNEQFF.

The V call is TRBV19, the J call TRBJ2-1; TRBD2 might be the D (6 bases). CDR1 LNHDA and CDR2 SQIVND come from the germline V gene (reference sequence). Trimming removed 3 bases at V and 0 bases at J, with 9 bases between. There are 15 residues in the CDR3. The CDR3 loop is CASSIETSSYNEQFF. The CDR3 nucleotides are TGTGCCAGTAGTATCGAGACTAGCTCCTACAATGAGCAGTTCTTC.

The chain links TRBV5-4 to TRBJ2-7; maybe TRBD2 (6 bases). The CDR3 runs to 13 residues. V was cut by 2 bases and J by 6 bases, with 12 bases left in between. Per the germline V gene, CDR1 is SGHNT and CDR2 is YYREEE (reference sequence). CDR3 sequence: CASSFPGGREQYF. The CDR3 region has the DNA TGTGCCAGCAGCTTCCCCGGGGGACGCGAGCAGTACTTC.

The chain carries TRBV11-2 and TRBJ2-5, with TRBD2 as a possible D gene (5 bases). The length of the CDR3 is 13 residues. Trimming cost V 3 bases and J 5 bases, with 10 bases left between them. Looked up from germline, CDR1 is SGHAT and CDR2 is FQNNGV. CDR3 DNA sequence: TGTGCCAGCAGCTTCTCCGGCGGGGAGACCCAGTACTTC. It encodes CASSFSGGETQYF.

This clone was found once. CDR3 sequence (DNA): TGTGCCAGCAGCTTGGCAGGGGGGAATCAGCCCCAGCATTTT. It translates to CASSLAGGNQPQHF. The V gene is TRBV7-2, the J gene TRBJ1-5; 7 bases agree with TRBD1. Germline V gene sequence: CDR1 SGHTA, CDR2 FQGNSA. With 3 bases clipped from V and 4 bases from J, the junction kept 3 bases outside the gene matches. This CDR3 comprises 14 residues.

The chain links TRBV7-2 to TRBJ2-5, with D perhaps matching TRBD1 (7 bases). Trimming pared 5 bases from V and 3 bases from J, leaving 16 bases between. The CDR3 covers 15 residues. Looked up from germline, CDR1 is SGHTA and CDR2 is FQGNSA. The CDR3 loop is CASSHGGQRKETQYF. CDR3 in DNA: TGTGCCAGCAGCCACGGGGGACAGAGAAAAGAGACCCAGTACTTC. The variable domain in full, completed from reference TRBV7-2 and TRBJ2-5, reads GAGVSQSPSNKVTEKGKDVELRCDPISGHTALYWYRQSLGQGLEFLIYFQGNSAPDKSGLPSDRFSAERTGGSVSTLTIQRTQQEDSAVYLCASSHGGQRKETQYFGPGTRLLVL.

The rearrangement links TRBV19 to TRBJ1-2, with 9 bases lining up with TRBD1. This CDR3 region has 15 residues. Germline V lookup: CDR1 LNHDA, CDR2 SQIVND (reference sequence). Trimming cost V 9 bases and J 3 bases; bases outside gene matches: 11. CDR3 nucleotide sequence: TGTGCCAGCCGAACTACAGGGGGCAGGGACTATGGCTACACCTTC. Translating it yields CASRTTGGRDYGYTF.

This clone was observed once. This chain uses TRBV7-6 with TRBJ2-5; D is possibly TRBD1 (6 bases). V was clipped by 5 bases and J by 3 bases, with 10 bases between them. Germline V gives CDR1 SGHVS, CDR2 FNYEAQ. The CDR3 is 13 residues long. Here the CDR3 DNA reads TGTGCCAGCAGCCGAGGACAGAAAGAGACCCAGTACTTC. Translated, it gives CASSRGQKETQYF.

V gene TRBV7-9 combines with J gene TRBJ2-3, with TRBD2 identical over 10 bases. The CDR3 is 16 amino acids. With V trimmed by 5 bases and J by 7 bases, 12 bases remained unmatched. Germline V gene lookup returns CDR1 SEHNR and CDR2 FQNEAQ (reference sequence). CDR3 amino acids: CASSPGVAGGPNTQYF. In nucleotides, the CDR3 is TGTGCCAGCAGCCCGGGGGTAGCGGGAGGCCCCAATACGCAGTATTTT.

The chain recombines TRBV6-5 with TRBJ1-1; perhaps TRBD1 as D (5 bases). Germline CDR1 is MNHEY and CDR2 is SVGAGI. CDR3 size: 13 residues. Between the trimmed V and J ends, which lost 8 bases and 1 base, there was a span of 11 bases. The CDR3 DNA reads TGTGCCAGCGGGGCGACAGCGAACACTGAAGCTTTCTTT. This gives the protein CASGATANTEAFF.

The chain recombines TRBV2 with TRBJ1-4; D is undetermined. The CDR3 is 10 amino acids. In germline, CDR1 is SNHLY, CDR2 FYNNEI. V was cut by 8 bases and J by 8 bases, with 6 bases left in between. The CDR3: CASGEEKLFF. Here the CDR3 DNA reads TGTGCCAGCGGAGAGGAAAAACTGTTTTTT.